The clone carrying this T cell receptor (beta chain) has ten or more counts. Its antigen is not known. Preparation of the TCRbeta library was carried out with unique molecular identifiers. Via MiXCR, TCRdb re-called the PCR reads, giving one row per CDR3 protein. The data show hundreds of thousands of distinct CDR3 sequences, roughly 10% seen once. These data originate in a study of T-cell reconstitution after alpha-beta-depleted transplantation in children. Study-wide points: TCRbeta diversity was high at day 60 in some patients (a result of surviving recipient T cells and thymic progenitors). Reportedly, only several hundred clones from non-depleted graft cells drove alpha-beta T-cell counts at about two months. Newly made T cells mostly supplied T-cell counts and diversity one year after transplant.

The germline V gene encodes CDR1 SEHNR and CDR2 FQNEAQ (reference sequence). V lost 1 base and J lost 6, with 6 bases in between. The length of the CDR3 is 12 residues. The chain combines TRBV7-9 with TRBJ2-5; D not certain. Sequencing was performed on PBMCs, taken before TCRalphabeta/CD19-depleted stem cell transplant. This sequence originates from a child aged 2 to 15 with inherited bone marrow failure, due to receive a stem cell transplant. DNA of the CDR3: TGTGCCAGCAGCTTAGGCGCGAAGACCCAGTACTTC. Protein sequence: CASSLGAKTQYF.